The 32 T cell receptor beta chains below come from one sample, sequenced in a study of technical replicates of blood from a handful of donors. Libraries were prepared by immunoSEQ multiplex PCR; TCRdb keeps only in-frame clonotypes and omits some of them. The sample has some 80,000 clones, about 96% seen once. Sequencing was carried out using T cells isolated from PBMCs. These receptors originate from a human donor in good health.

V and J are TRBV5-8 and TRBJ1-2; D call uncertain. This CDR3 has 16 amino acids. The germline V gene encodes CDR1 SGHTS and CDR2 YDEGEE. With 1 base removed from V and 2 bases from J, the gap between germline ends came to 15 bases. For the CDR3, the DNA is TGTGCCAGCAGCTTGTTGCCTACAGCAGCCAACTATGGCTACACCTTC. The encoded protein is CASSLLPTAANYGYTF.

This rearrangement joins TRBV4-2 to TRBJ2-3; D gene uncertain. V was shortened by 2 bases and J by 6 bases, with 9 bases between the two germline ends. The germline V gene encodes CDR1 LGHNA and CDR2 YNFKEQ. The CDR3 is made up of 13 amino acids. Here the CDR3 reads CASSQLAQDTQYF. Written as DNA, the CDR3 is TGTGCCAGCAGCCAACTCGCCCAGGATACGCAGTATTTT.

V is TRBV2 and J is TRBJ1-5; weak D call: TRBD1 (6 bases). The CDR3 loop spans 16 amino acids. V was pared by 5 bases and J by 1 base, with 15 bases between. The germline CDR1 and CDR2 sequences are SNHLY and FYNNEI. The CDR3: CASSSIRGASNQPQHF. The CDR3 DNA reads TGTGCCAGCAGTTCGATCCGGGGGGCGAGCAATCAGCCCCAGCATTTT.

The gene calls are TRBV7-9 and TRBJ2-6; no definite D call. Germline-derived CDR1 and CDR2 are SEHNR and FQNEAQ (reference sequence). The CDR3 extends over 17 amino acids. Trimming took off 1 base at V and 0 bases at J, with 10 bases between the two ends. CDR3 sequence (DNA): TGTGCCAGCAGCTTAGATTACCCTAGCTCTGGGGCCAACGTCCTGACTTTC. Translation gives CASSLDYPSSGANVLTF.

V and J are TRBV7-6 and TRBJ2-1, with 9 bases that match TRBD2. Per the germline V gene, CDR1 is SGHVS and CDR2 is FNYEAQ. The CDR3 contains 16 residues. With V trimmed by 5 bases and J by 4 bases, 9 bases remained unmatched. The chain's CDR3 is CASSLTGTSLYNEQFF. The CDR3 bases are TGTGCCAGCAGCCTAACCGGGACTAGCCTTTACAATGAGCAGTTCTTC.

The chain uses TRBV2 and TRBJ2-7, with D possibly being TRBD1 (6 bases). The germline V gene encodes CDR1 SNHLY and CDR2 FYNNEI. V lost 1 base and J 3 bases, leaving 10 bases between the germline ends. The CDR3 loop spans 14 amino acids. CDR3 residues: CASSEGDRFYEQYF. CDR3 DNA: TGTGCCAGCAGTGAAGGTGACAGGTTCTACGAGCAGTACTTC.

The gene calls are TRBV27 and TRBJ2-1; D may be TRBD2 (7 bases). Germline CDR1 is MNHEY and CDR2 is SMNVEV (reference sequence). This CDR3 comprises 14 residues. V lost 3 bases and J 5 bases, leaving 11 bases between the germline ends. CDR3 DNA sequence: TGTGCCAGCAGTTTTATCGGGGGGCACAATGAGCAGTTCTTC. Protein product: CASSFIGGHNEQFF.

The gene calls are TRBV9 and TRBJ2-3, with 10 bases fitting TRBD2. Per the germline V gene, CDR1 is SGDLS and CDR2 is YYNGEE. The length of the CDR3 is 15 residues. The J segment lost 4 bases and the V segment lost 2 bases, leaving 4 bases of the junction unmatched. The CDR3 loop is CASSVLAGVSDTQYF. For the CDR3, the DNA is TGTGCCAGCAGCGTTCTAGCGGGAGTGTCAGATACGCAGTATTTT.

Only one count was recorded for this clone. V gene TRBV9 combines with J gene TRBJ2-7; 7 bases are a match to TRBD2. With V trimmed by 3 bases and J by 2 bases, 8 bases remained unmatched. CDR1 SGDLS and CDR2 YYNGEE come from the germline V gene. The CDR3 consists of 15 residues. The CDR3 reads CASSGTSPYPYEQYF. The CDR3 nucleotides read TGTGCCAGCAGCGGGACTAGTCCCTACCCCTACGAGCAGTACTTC.

Notes on this clone: One end of the junction fails to match germline, which may point to a read error. V and J are TRBV4-1 and TRBJ1-1; the D is unclear. The CDR3 covers 11 residues. CDR1 and CDR2 from the germline V gene are MGHRA and YSYEKL. In nucleotides, the CDR3 is TGCGCCAGCAGCCAGGGTTTAGAGGTGATCTTT. Protein sequence: CASSQGLEVIF.

This clone was recorded only once. The J gene is TRBJ2-5, the V gene TRBV11-3; a weak D match, TRBD2 (5 bases). The CDR3 has 13 amino acids. Germline-derived CDR1 and CDR2 are SGHNT and YENEEA. V shed 0 bases and J shed 5 bases, with 7 bases lying between them. The DNA for the CDR3 is TGTGCCAGCAGCTTAGACGGGATTGAGACCCAGTACTTC. Translation gives CASSLDGIETQYF. Full variable domain (missing parts from reference TRBV11-3 and TRBJ2-5): EAGVVQSPRYKIIEKKQPVAFWCNPISGHNTLYWYLQNLGQGPELLIRYENEEAVDDSQLPKDRFSAERLKGVDSTLKIQPAELGDSAVYLCASSLDGIETQYFGPGTRLLVL.

The CDR3: CASRPYTSTDTQYF. CDR3 DNA sequence: TGTGCCAGCAGACCATATACTAGCACAGATACGCAGTATTTT. This chain links TRBV6-5 with TRBJ2-3; D is ambiguous. With 6 bases removed from V and 0 bases from J, the gap between germline ends came to 10 bases. Germline V gives CDR1 MNHEY, CDR2 SVGAGI. This CDR3 region has 14 residues.

As regards this clone: Germline and junction disagree at one end, which may indicate a read error. The rearrangement links TRBV7-8 to TRBJ2-7; 8 bases map to TRBD2. Per the germline V gene, CDR1 is SGHVS and CDR2 is FQNEAQ. The CDR3 totals 13 residues. The CDR3 sequence: CASSFSTSGLPDF. CDR3 bases: TGTGCCAGCAGCTTTAGTACTAGCGGCCTTCCGGACTTC.

This chain joins TRBV11-2 and TRBJ1-2; D ambiguous. V gave up 0 bases and J gave up 3 bases, with 5 bases separating them. The CDR3 loop spans 13 amino acids. Germline V gene sequence: CDR1 SGHAT, CDR2 FQNNGV. The CDR3 reads CASSLDNYYGYTF. DNA of the CDR3: TGTGCCAGCAGCTTAGACAACTACTATGGCTACACCTTC.

V usage is TRBV2 and J usage is TRBJ2-1; D is uncertain. Germline-derived CDR1 and CDR2 are SNHLY and FYNNEI. The CDR3 is 12 residues long. DNA of the CDR3: TGTGCTGGAGACTCCTCCTACAATGAGCAGTTCTTC. It codes for CAGDSSYNEQFF.

The V gene is TRBV4-2, the J gene TRBJ2-3; TRBD1 matches 9 bases. Per the germline V gene, CDR1 is LGHNA and CDR2 is YNFKEQ. This CDR3 contains 16 residues. The V and J ends lost 1 base and 3 bases, in that order; junction bases with no gene match: 5. The CDR3 DNA sequence: TGTGCCAGCAGCCAAGGGACAGGGGTCCTAACAGATACGCAGTATTTT. Translating it yields CASSQGTGVLTDTQYF.

The chain recombines TRBV6-1 with TRBJ1-1; possible D gene TRBD1, 6 bases. The CDR3 length is 12 residues. The V end was cut by 10 bases, the J end by 6 bases, with 15 bases between. CDR1 MNHNS and CDR2 SASEGT come from the germline V gene. CDR3 in DNA: TGTGCCATAAACAGGGTTAGTCCTGAAGCTTTCTTT. This translates into CAINRVSPEAFF.

The V call is TRBV5-1, the J call TRBJ2-7, with TRBD1 as a possible D gene (5 bases). With 1 base removed from V and 3 bases from J, the gap between germline ends came to 8 bases. CDR1 is SGHRS, CDR2 YFSETQ, per germline. The CDR3 is 13 residues long. The CDR3 is CASSLRGHYEQYF. CDR3 DNA sequence: TGCGCCAGCAGCTTGAGGGGCCACTACGAGCAGTACTTC.

The chain uses TRBV4-2 and TRBJ1-4; D possibly corresponds to TRBD1 (6 bases). The CDR3 is made up of 16 amino acids. V gave up 1 base and J gave up 8 bases, with 17 bases separating them. Per germline, CDR1 LGHNA and CDR2 YNFKEQ. CDR3: CASSQVSGRGNEKLFF. In DNA, the CDR3 is TGTGCCAGCAGCCAAGTCTCTGGCAGGGGAAACGAAAAACTGTTTTTT.

The rearrangement links TRBV14 to TRBJ2-5; 7 bases match TRBD1. V lost 5 bases, J lost 1 base, and 1 base stayed unmatched. In germline, CDR1 is SGHDN, CDR2 FVKESK. The CDR3 totals 13 residues. CDR3 amino acids: CASSGTVQETQYF. The CDR3, as DNA: TGTGCCAGCAGCGGGACAGTCCAAGAGACCCAGTACTTC.

The rearrangement links TRBV4-2 to TRBJ2-3, with D tentatively TRBD2 (8 bases). Per the germline V gene, CDR1 is LGHNA and CDR2 is YNFKEQ. Deletions cut 2 bases from V and 1 base from J, with 19 bases between. The CDR3 is 18 residues long. The CDR3: CASSQSQGGLGRTDTQYF. CDR3 nucleotides: TGTGCCAGCAGCCAATCCCAGGGGGGACTAGGTCGCACAGATACGCAGTATTTT.

The genes are TRBV15 and TRBJ2-3; no clear D gene. Germline CDR1 reads LNHNV; CDR2 reads YYDKDF (reference sequence). V was cut by 5 bases and J by 2 bases, with 8 bases left in between. The CDR3 consists of 13 residues. The CDR3 sequence: CATSGRTTDTQYF. The CDR3 DNA reads as TGTGCCACCAGCGGGCGTACCACAGATACGCAGTATTTT.

J is TRBJ1-2 and V is TRBV5-6; 7 nucleotides align to TRBD1. V lost 3 bases to trimming and J lost 2 bases; unmatched junction nucleotides: 1. Germline CDR1 reads SGHDT; CDR2 reads YYEEEE. CDR3 length equals 13 residues. CDR3 loop: CASSSQGNYGYTF. CDR3 nucleotide sequence: TGTGCCAGCAGCTCACAGGGGAACTATGGCTACACCTTC.

The chain employs TRBV7-2 and TRBJ2-3, with 8 bases that match TRBD1. The germline V gene has CDR1 SGHTA and CDR2 FQGNSA. The CDR3 is 14 residues long. With V trimmed by 3 bases and J by 4 bases, 3 bases remained unmatched. The CDR3 coding sequence is TGTGCCAGCAGCTTCCAGGGGGCATCAGATACGCAGTATTTT. Amino acids: CASSFQGASDTQYF.

The chain has TRBV10-2 and TRBJ2-2; possibly TRBD2 for D (6 bases). CDR1 and CDR2 from the germline V gene are WSHSY and SAAADI. The CDR3 is 15 amino acids. With 2 bases removed from V and 4 bases from J, the gap between germline ends came to 11 bases. The CDR3 sequence is CASSELISGTGELFF. CDR3 nucleotide sequence: TGCGCCAGCAGTGAGCTAATTAGCGGCACCGGGGAGCTGTTTTTT.

V and J are TRBV11-3 and TRBJ2-5; maybe TRBD2 (5 bases). Trimming removed 5 bases at V and 0 bases at J, with 7 bases between. This CDR3 has 13 residues. CDR1 and CDR2 from the germline V gene are SGHNT and YENEEA. The CDR3 DNA reads as TGTGCCAGCAGCCAGGACTACCAAGAGACCCAGTACTTC. Translated: CASSQDYQETQYF.

This chain links TRBV11-2 with TRBJ1-5, with TRBD1 as a possible D gene (6 bases). Germline CDR1 SGHAT, CDR2 FQNNGV. This CDR3 spans 15 amino acids. Trimming cost V 5 bases and J 5 bases, with 16 bases left between them. CDR3: CASSKGVQIYQPQHF. The CDR3 region has the DNA TGTGCCAGCAGCAAGGGGGTACAGATCTATCAGCCCCAGCATTTT.

The rearrangement uses TRBV30 and TRBJ2-7; D might be TRBD1 (6 bases). Trimming took off 2 bases at V and 5 bases at J, with 16 bases between the two ends. CDR1 is GTSNPN, CDR2 SVGIG, per germline (reference sequence). The CDR3 is 14 amino acids. Here the CDR3 DNA reads TGTGCCTGGAGTATACGGAGGACAGTCCACGAGCAGTACTTC. This gives the protein CAWSIRRTVHEQYF.

The chain combines TRBV30 with TRBJ2-5; possibly TRBD1 for D (6 bases). CDR1 GTSNPN and CDR2 SVGIG come from the germline V gene (reference sequence). There are 12 residues in the CDR3. V was shortened by 0 bases and J by 6 bases, with 8 bases between the two germline ends. This CDR3 reads CAWSVQGQTQYF. CDR3 nucleotide sequence: TGTGCCTGGAGTGTACAGGGTCAGACCCAGTACTTC.

This chain links TRBV28 with TRBJ1-4, with D perhaps matching TRBD1 (6 bases). The germline CDR1 and CDR2 sequences are MDHEN and SYDVKM. This CDR3 has 13 amino acids. V was shortened by 8 bases and J by 11 bases, with 18 bases between the two germline ends. In DNA, the CDR3 is TGTGCCAGCTTCCCCGCTACAGGGCCTAAACTGTTTTTT. This translates into CASFPATGPKLFF.

The genes are TRBV5-1 and TRBJ2-7; 11 bases align to TRBD2. Germline V gene data show CDR1 as SGHRS and CDR2 as YFSETQ. This CDR3 has 15 residues. Trimming removed 5 bases from V and 7 bases from J; junction bases left unmatched: 11. The DNA of the CDR3 is TGCGCCAGCAGACAGGGACTAGCGGTGGGAGGGGAGCAGTACTTC. It yields the protein CASRQGLAVGGEQYF.

The V gene is TRBV13, the J gene TRBJ2-7; 14 bases fit TRBD2. Germline assignment: CDR1 PRHDT and CDR2 FYEKMQ (reference sequence). The CDR3 extends over 15 amino acids. V trimming: 6 bases; J trimming: 2 bases; junction bases outside the gene matches: 3. In nucleotides, the CDR3 is TGTGCCAGCAGTTGGACTAGCGGGGGGACCTACGAGCAGTACTTC. This codes for CASSWTSGGTYEQYF.